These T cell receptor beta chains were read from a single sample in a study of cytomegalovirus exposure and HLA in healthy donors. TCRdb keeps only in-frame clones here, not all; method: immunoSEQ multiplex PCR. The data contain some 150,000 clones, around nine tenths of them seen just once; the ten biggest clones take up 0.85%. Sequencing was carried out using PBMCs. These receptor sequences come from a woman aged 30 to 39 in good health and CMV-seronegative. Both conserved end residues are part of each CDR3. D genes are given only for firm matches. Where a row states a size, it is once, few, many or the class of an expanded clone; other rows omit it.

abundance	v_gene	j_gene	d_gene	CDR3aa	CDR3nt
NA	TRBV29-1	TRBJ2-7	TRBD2	CSVGGGLADVGQYF	TGCAGCGTTGGGGGGGGACTAGCGGACGTCGGGCAGTACTTC
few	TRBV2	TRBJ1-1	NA	CASSPYMNTEAFF	TGTGCCAGCAGCCCGTACATGAACACTGAAGCTTTCTTT
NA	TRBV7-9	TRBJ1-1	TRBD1	CASSPGQGRNTEAFF	TGTGCCAGCAGCCCGGGACAGGGAAGGAACACTGAAGCTTTCTTT
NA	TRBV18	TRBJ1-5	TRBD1	CASSPGQGVHPPQHF	TGTGCCAGCTCACCGGGACAGGGAGTTCACCCGCCCCAGCATTTT
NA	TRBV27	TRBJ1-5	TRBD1	CASSDRSVDQPQHF	TGTGCCAGCTCGGACAGGTCGGTGGATCAGCCCCAGCATTTT
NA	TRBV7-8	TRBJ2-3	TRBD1	CASSYRQGLSTDTQYF	TGTGCCAGCAGCTACCGACAGGGCCTTAGCACAGATACGCAGTATTTT
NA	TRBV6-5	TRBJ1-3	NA	CASTPEAGNTIYF	TGTGCCAGCACCCCGGAGGCTGGAAACACCATATATTTT
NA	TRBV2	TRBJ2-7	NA	CGIGEDPYEQYF	TGTGGAATAGGGGAGGACCCCTACGAGCAGTACTTC
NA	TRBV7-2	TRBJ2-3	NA	CASRPGVATDTQYF	TGTGCCAGCAGACCGGGGGTTGCGACAGATACGCAGTATTTT
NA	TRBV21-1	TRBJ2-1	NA	CASSKAGAWGASGGISYNEQFF	TGTGCCAGCAGCAAAGCGGGAGCTTGGGGGGCTAGCGGGGGGATTTCCTACAATGAGCAGTTCTTC
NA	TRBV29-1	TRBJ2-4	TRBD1	CSVDRGQNMQYF	TGCAGCGTCGACAGGGGACAAAACATGCAGTACTTC
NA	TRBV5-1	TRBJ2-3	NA	CASSFNGDTQYF	TGCGCCAGCAGCTTCAATGGCGATACGCAGTATTTT
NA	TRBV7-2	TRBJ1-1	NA	CASSLGGPEAFF	TGTGCCAGCAGCTTAGGGGGCCCTGAAGCTTTCTTT
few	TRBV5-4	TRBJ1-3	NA	CASSLDRAGNTIYF	TGTGCCAGCAGCTTGGACAGAGCTGGAAACACCATATATTTT
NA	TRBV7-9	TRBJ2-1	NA	CASSSSLNEQFF	TGTGCCAGCAGTTCCTCCCTCAATGAGCAGTTCTTC
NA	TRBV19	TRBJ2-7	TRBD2	CASSIGTSGYEQYF	TGTGCCAGTAGTATCGGGACTAGCGGCTACGAGCAGTACTTC
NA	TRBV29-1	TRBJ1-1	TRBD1	CSVLIWTGGLFGTEAFF	TGCAGCGTCCTTATCTGGACAGGGGGCTTATTCGGCACTGAAGCTTTCTTT